Listed here are 8 T cell receptor beta chains from one sample, sequenced in a study of CD4+ T cells in melanoma (dated by TCRdb to between 2021 and 2022). Library preparation was by the immunoSEQ multiplex PCR assay. TCRdb provides this immuneACCESS table in a form limited to in-frame rearrangements. Some clones are lacking; in checked studies, under half of them reflect an unresolved V gene, and why the rest are absent is not known. The sample has about 140,000 clones on record, approximately 91% of them singletons. 1.5% to 1.7% of the sample is in the top ten clones. Receptors originate from a human donor with melanoma.

This chain links TRBV2 with TRBJ1-2; a possible D gene is TRBD1 (6 bases). The CDR3 is 13 amino acids. Looked up from germline, CDR1 is SNHLY and CDR2 is FYNNEI. V was shortened by 6 bases and J by 0 bases, with 8 bases between the two germline ends. The CDR3: CASRDRANYGYTF. Here the CDR3 DNA reads TGTGCCAGCAGGGACAGAGCTAACTATGGCTACACCTTC.

The chain recombines TRBV10-1 with TRBJ2-7, with D possibly TRBD1 on 6 matching bases. The CDR3 totals 13 residues. Trimming removed 5 bases at V and 1 base at J, with 9 bases between. CDR1 and CDR2 from the germline V gene are WNHNN and SYGVQD (reference sequence). CDR3 DNA: TGCGCCAGCAGTCGAGGACAGTCCTACGAGCAGTACTTC. It encodes CASSRGQSYEQYF.

J is TRBJ1-1 and V is TRBV5-1, with 11 positions matching TRBD1. CDR3 size: 15 residues. Trimming cost V 4 bases and J 5 bases; bases outside gene matches: 7. The germline V gene encodes CDR1 SGHRS and CDR2 YFSETQ. CDR3 DNA: TGCGCCAGCAGCCCAGGACAGGGGGCACAGACTGAAGCTTTCTTT. As protein: CASSPGQGAQTEAFF.

The V and J genes are TRBV21-1 and TRBJ1-2. TRBV21-1 is marked as a pseudogene. CDR3 length: 14 residues. CDR3: CASSNWGGISGYTF. In DNA form, the CDR3 reads TGTGCCAGCTCCAATTGGGGAGGAATCTCTGGCTACACCTTC.

The J gene is TRBJ2-5, the V gene TRBV29-1, with 9 bases fitting TRBD2. V shed 5 bases, J shed 6 bases, and the junction held 7 bases outside the gene matches. The CDR3 is made up of 13 amino acids. Germline V gives CDR1 SQVTM, CDR2 ANQGSEA. The CDR3 region is CSVNLAGLQTQYF. The CDR3 DNA reads as TGCAGCGTTAACCTAGCGGGGCTGCAGACCCAGTACTTC.

This sequence joins TRBV5-4 and TRBJ1-4; possibly TRBD1 for D (6 bases). Trimming took 4 bases from V and 8 from J, leaving 15 bases between them. Germline V gene sequence: CDR1 SGHNT, CDR2 YYREEE (reference sequence). There are 14 residues in the CDR3. CDR3 in amino acids: CASSPDSRMEKLFF. CDR3 DNA: TGTGCCAGCAGCCCGGACAGTCGGATGGAAAAACTGTTTTTT.

The chain joins TRBV27 to TRBJ1-2; D not resolved. Per germline, CDR1 MNHEY and CDR2 SMNVEV (reference sequence). The CDR3 has 13 amino acids. The germline V and J ends were trimmed by 3 bases and 1 base, with 6 bases remaining between them. The CDR3 loop is CASSFRHNYGYTF. The CDR3 region has the DNA TGTGCCAGCAGTTTTCGGCATAACTATGGCTACACCTTC.

This rearrangement joins TRBV5-6 to TRBJ2-3; the D gene is possibly TRBD1 (6 bases). The V end was cut by 6 bases, the J end by 0 bases, with 14 bases between. This CDR3 has 15 amino acids. The V gene's germline CDR1 is SGHDT and CDR2 YYEEEE. CDR3 DNA sequence: TGTGCCAGCAATGGGGACACATCTAGCACAGATACGCAGTATTTT. Residues: CASNGDTSSTDTQYF.